Listed below are T cell receptor beta chains from one sample, sequenced in a study of technical replicates of blood from several donors. Profiling relied on immunoSEQ multiplex PCR, and the TCRdb table lists in-frame clones only, not all of them. Here the sample spans under 20,000 clones, 70% to 90% being singletons. The source material was PBMCs. The receptors here all came from a human donor in good health. Both conserved end residues are part of each CDR3. A D gene is named only where the DNA matches it firmly. The listing skips clone size in some rows; elsewhere it reads once, few, many or a size class.

. TRBJ2-6 TRBV12-5 TRBD1 CASGLSTGVGANVLTF TGTGCTAGTGGTTTGTCAACAGGGGTTGGGGCCAACGTCCTGACTTTC
few TRBJ2-5 TRBV18 TRBD2 CASSLLAGVETQYF TGTGCCAGCTCCCTGCTAGCGGGAGTAGAGACCCAGTACTTC
. TRBJ2-7 TRBV10-3 TRBD2 CAISDGASGSYEQYF TGTGCCATCAGTGATGGGGCTAGCGGGAGCTACGAGCAGTACTTC
. TRBJ2-3 TRBV6-5 . CASSYGSGFTDTQYF TGTGCCAGCAGTTATGGTAGCGGCTTCACAGATACGCAGTATTTT
. TRBJ1-5 TRBV14 . CASSQDLRVSNQPQHF TGTGCCAGCAGCCAAGATCTCCGGGTTAGCAATCAGCCCCAGCATTTT
. TRBJ2-3 TRBV5-1 . CASSSTGQYTDTQYF TGCGCCAGCAGCTCAACTGGACAGTACACAGATACGCAGTATTTT
. TRBJ2-3 TRBV11-2 . CASSLIPSGTDTQYF TGTGCCAGCAGCTTAATTCCTAGCGGCACAGATACGCAGTATTTT
. TRBJ1-1 TRBV28 . CASSSTAINTEAFF TGTGCCAGCAGTTCGACAGCGATTAACACTGAAGCTTTCTTT
. TRBJ2-5 TRBV7-2 TRBD2 CASSRGGTSGKETQYF TGTGCCAGCAGCCGGGGGGGGACTAGCGGAAAAGAGACCCAGTACTTC
. TRBJ1-2 TRBV6-1 TRBD1 CASSEREQGAKGYTF TGTGCCAGCAGTGAACGGGAACAGGGGGCTAAGGGCTACACCTTC
. TRBJ1-4 TRBV6-1 . CASSEEGDGNNEKLFF TGTGCCAGCAGTGAAGAAGGGGATGGGAATAATGAAAAACTGTTTTTT
. TRBJ2-7 TRBV7-6 TRBD2 CASRGEGTLAYEQYF TGTGCCAGCAGGGGGGAGGGGACCCTAGCCTACGAGCAGTACTTC
. TRBJ1-5 TRBV2 . CASSFSENQPQHF TGTGCCAGCAGTTTTTCAGAAAATCAGCCCCAGCATTTT
once TRBJ2-1 TRBV15 . CATSRGSAVTLDEQFF TGTGCCACCAGCAGAGGTTCGGCGGTGACCTTGGATGAGCAGTTCTTC
. TRBJ2-7 TRBV6-1 TRBD1 CATSRDRRYEQYF TGTGCCACCAGCCGGGACAGGAGATACGAGCAGTACTTC
. TRBJ2-3 TRBV6-6 . CASKGGSVDTQYF TGTGCCAGCAAAGGAGGTTCCGTAGATACGCAGTATTTT
. TRBJ2-1 TRBV27 TRBD2 CASSLEGLAGGVSYNEQFF TGTGCCAGCAGTTTGGAGGGACTAGCGGGAGGCGTCTCCTACAATGAGCAGTTCTTC
few TRBJ1-2 TRBV7-6 TRBD1 CASSLESTGGNYGYTF TGTGCCAGCAGCTTAGAATCCACAGGGGGTAACTATGGCTACACCTTC
. TRBJ2-7 TRBV7-6 TRBD1 CASSFDPRQGYEQYF TGTGCCAGCAGCTTCGACCCACGACAGGGGTACGAGCAGTACTTC
. TRBJ2-3 TRBV6-5 TRBD2 CASSYQAGETDTQYF TGTGCCAGCAGTTACCAAGCGGGAGAGACAGATACGCAGTATTTT
. TRBJ2-5 TRBV7-9 TRBD1 CASSPQGAGGWETQYF TGTGCCAGCAGCCCACAGGGGGCAGGTGGTTGGGAGACCCAGTACTTC
. TRBJ1-1 TRBV28 . CASSLDSILSEAFF TGTGCCAGCAGTTTGGACAGCATTTTATCTGAAGCTTTCTTT
medium-sized TRBJ2-3 TRBV6-1 TRBD2 CASSDYAGDTDTQYF TGTGCCAGCAGTGATTATGCGGGAGACACAGATACGCAGTATTTT
once TRBJ2-1 TRBV30 TRBD2 CAWSAMLAGGYDNEQFF TGTGCCTGGAGTGCGATGTTAGCGGGAGGGTATGACAATGAGCAGTTCTTC